This paragraph covers one T cell receptor (beta chain) sequence. CDR3 length: 17 residues. The V end was cut by 3 bases, the J end by 0 bases, with 15 bases between. In germline, CDR1 is SGHTA, CDR2 FQGNSA. These data come from a study of blood T cell repertoires in COVID-19. Clones were sequenced by immunoSEQ multiplex PCR, and TCRdb holds only the in-frame ones, with some missing. The sample yields roughly 180,000 clones, approximately 86% seen once. The receptor was derived from a man aged 60 to 69 who had recovered from COVID-19. The rearrangement links TRBV7-2 to TRBJ1-5, with D possibly being TRBD1 (5 bases). Specimen: peripheral blood. CDR3 loop: CASSFKSQGSSNQPQHF. The CDR3 DNA reads TGTGCCAGCAGCTTTAAATCCCAGGGAAGTAGCAATCAGCCCCAGCATTTT.